This T cell receptor (beta chain) was recorded in a study of shared clonotypes between healthy human individuals (dated by TCRdb to the early 2020s). With respect to the entire study: A few men and a couple of women, aged 18 to 49 years, made up the cohort. To increase sequencing depth and limit assay-specific biases, different laboratories used diverse techniques to prepare libraries and sequence TCR repertoires. To estimate repertoire size and how much clonotype sharing occurs between individuals, the study deeply sequenced the blood TCR repertoires of about five healthy adults. Each donor's leukapheresis produced roughly between roughly 0.94 and 9.5 billion PBMCs. For each donor, three plates each were used for CD4 naive and CD4 memory, two plates were used for CD8 naive, and one plate was used for CD8 memory. The research as a whole found: Pairwise subsampling led to the expectation that sequencing depth would affect the degree of clonotype sharing among donors. Higher generation probabilities were observed for clonotypes shared by all four sorted-subset donors than for non-shared clonotypes. Across a handful of donors, approximately 5% of naive CD4, 3% to 3.5% of naive CD8, under 2.5% of memory CD4, and approximately 0.4% of memory CD8 clonotypes were shared. Sampling was limited to blood, and TCR repertoires in tissue likely differ from TCR repertoires in blood. Incomplete sequencing was indicated by rarefaction of sorted-subset datasets, despite the large sequencing depth. Naive subsets generally had larger estimated clonotype richness than memory subsets did. Because the study included a small number of donors, the genetic and exposure-history diversity represented was limited.

TCR CDR3 regions were amplified from genomic DNA by multiplex PCR using the deep immunoSEQ assay. Extracted genomic DNA from each cell subset was spread evenly across all wells of several immunoSEQ 96-well plates, with each plate serving as a replicate. For sorted subsets, 150 to 200 ng genomic DNA, equal to tens of thousands of T cell genomes, was loaded into each replicate PCR. Purified libraries were measured with a Qubit 3.0 fluorometer, size-checked on a Bioanalyzer 2100, and measured again with the KAPA Library Quantification kit. Every immunoSEQ 96-well plate was sequenced on a dedicated single-read 150-cycle Illumina NextSeq 550 flow cell. The paper's data handling went like this. Because the immunoSEQ output held only junctional sequences and lacked quality scores, the filtering could not match the filtering applied to full-length reads. To assign V/J genes and CDR3, sequences were annotated against IMGT germline references using PyIR, a Python wrapper for IgBLAST v1.9. Reads with weak V/J assignments (E-value above 1e-6), missing CDR3, stop codons, out-of-frame junctions, or ambiguous translated residues were removed. V3J clonotypes were defined by identical inferred V gene, J gene, and CDR3 amino acid sequence. Percentage overlap between repertoires was calculated by dividing the number of shared unique clonotypes by the size of the smaller repertoire. Richness of each repertoire was evaluated using RTK rarefaction, the Chao1 estimator, and Recon v2.1 estimates of unobserved clonotypes. OLGA was used to compute generation probabilities for all TCRbeta clonotypes that the gDNA method yielded from a handful of donors. The clones in this table, taken by TCRdb from immuneACCESS, are in-frame only. Not every clone is retained; where verified, under half of the shortfall comes from an unresolved V gene, and the cause of the rest is unknown. V, J and clone size are those of that table, while D and trimming were read from the DNA. This sample gives roughly 2,500,000 clones in total; roughly 93% of them show up just once. Jointly, the top ten make up about 0.34% of the sample.

Measured from the cysteine to the phenylalanine, the CDR3 is 14 residues long. The kept DNA is CDR3 alone, 42 bases in frame from the first base. The V and J ends are trimmed by 5 bases and 0 bases, leaving 10 bases between them. CDR1 and CDR2, per the germline V gene, are MNHNS and SASEGT. Donors were healthy HIV-negative adults with no recently reported acute infections or vaccinations. All donors were Caucasian adults living in Nashville, Tennessee, USA. CD4+ T cells were enriched by magnetic negative selection; naive cells were then positively selected on CD45RA, and the negative fraction formed the memory subset. After blood collection by leukapheresis, PBMCs were isolated using Ficoll-Histopaque density gradient centrifugation and then cryopreserved in the vapor phase of liquid nitrogen. Analytical flow cytometry was used to check the purity and quantity of each magnetically sorted T cell population. Each sorted fraction had its genomic DNA isolated and then quantified by UV absorbance on a Nanodrop 2000c.

In regard to this clone: What this receptor recognizes is not known. No base qualities exist here, and no much larger clone lies one base off it.

The source is a man between 18 and 29 years old in good health. Some clones in this sample may be carry-over from other donors' samples. The sample was naive CD4+ T cells from PBMCs. The cell subset or site tag for this specimen amounts to: CD45RA+ positively selected. The chain is encoded by TRBV6-1 joined to TRBJ1-1, and the D gene may be TRBD1, 5 bases matching. The CDR3 reads CASSSSTVNTEAFF. The sequenced DNA: TGTGCCAGCAGTTCGTCGACAGTGAACACTGAAGCTTTCTTT.